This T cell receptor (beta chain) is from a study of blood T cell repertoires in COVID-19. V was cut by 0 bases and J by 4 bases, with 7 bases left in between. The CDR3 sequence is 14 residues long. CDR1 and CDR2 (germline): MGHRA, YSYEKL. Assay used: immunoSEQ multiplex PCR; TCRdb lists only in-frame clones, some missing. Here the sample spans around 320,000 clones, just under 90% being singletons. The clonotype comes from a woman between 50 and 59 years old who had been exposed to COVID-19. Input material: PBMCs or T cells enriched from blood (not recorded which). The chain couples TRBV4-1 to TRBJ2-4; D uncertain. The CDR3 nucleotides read TGCGCCAGCAGCCAAGATGGCAGGAAAAACATTCAGTACTTC. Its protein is CASSQDGRKNIQYF.